A single sample gave rise to the 22 T cell receptor beta chains below, sequenced in a study of cytomegalovirus exposure and HLA in healthy donors. Both 60 Vbeta primers and 13 Jbeta primers went into the PCR. The repertoire was sequenced with immunoSEQ multiplex PCR; TCRdb's copy has only in-frame clones and lacks some. This sample carries fewer than 85,000 clones, around 84% of them seen once, and the ten largest clones take approximately 20%. What was sequenced was PBMCs. The source is a man aged 65 to 79 in good health and CMV-seropositive.

V is TRBV5-1 and J is TRBJ1-4; TRBD1 is a possible D gene (6 bases). Germline values: CDR1 SGHRS, CDR2 YFSETQ. Deletions cut 4 bases from V and 0 bases from J, with 13 bases between. The CDR3 is made up of 16 amino acids. CDR3 protein: CASSLTGGSTNEKLFF. CDR3 sequence (DNA): TGCGCCAGCAGCCTCACTGGGGGCTCAACTAATGAAAAACTGTTTTTT.

This clone has only one observation. The genes are TRBV7-3 and TRBJ1-1; the D is unclear. This CDR3 is 14 amino acids long. CDR1 SGHTA and CDR2 FQGTGA come from the germline V gene. Trimming removed 6 bases from V and 1 base from J, with 12 bases in between. The CDR3 DNA reads TGTGCCAGCAGGGTTGGGAGGGAGAACACTGAAGCTTTCTTT. This gives the protein CASRVGRENTEAFF. The whole variable domain, filled in from reference TRBV7-3 and TRBJ1-1, reads GAGVSQTPSNKVTEKGKYVELRCDPISGHTALYWYRQSLGQGPEFLIYFQGTGAADDSGLPNDRFFAVRPEGSVSTLKIQRTERGDSAVYLCASRVGRENTEAFFGQGTRLTVV.

This clone came up a few times. The gene calls are TRBV19 and TRBJ2-7, with a possible D match to TRBD1 (6 bases). Germline-derived CDR1 and CDR2 are LNHDA and SQIVND (reference sequence). V was clipped by 9 bases and J by 1 base, with 16 bases between them. The CDR3 has 14 residues. The CDR3 coding sequence is TGTGCCAGCTCTGGACAGAGGGGTTCCTACGAGCAGTACTTC. Protein sequence: CASSGQRGSYEQYF.

This chain links TRBV9 with TRBJ1-1; TRBD1 agrees at 9 bases. Germline loops: CDR1 SGDLS, CDR2 YYNGEE. Unmatched junction bases numbered 2, after V lost 2 bases and J lost 0 bases. This CDR3 comprises 15 residues. The CDR3 loop reads CASSVTGGLNTEAFF. The CDR3 DNA follows: TGTGCCAGCAGCGTTACAGGGGGCCTGAACACTGAAGCTTTCTTT.

V gene TRBV18 combines with J gene TRBJ1-1; unclear D gene. Germline V gene data show CDR1 as KGHSH and CDR2 as LQKENI. The CDR3 extends over 11 amino acids. Trimming stripped 4 bases from V and 6 bases from J, with 6 bases between. The CDR3 DNA follows: TGTGCCAGCTCACTCGGGGCTGAAGCTTTCTTT. Its translation: CASSLGAEAFF.

The gene calls are TRBV5-1 and TRBJ2-7, with D possibly matching TRBD1 (6 bases). Per the germline V gene, CDR1 is SGHRS and CDR2 is YFSETQ. The CDR3 spans 14 residues. Trimming left V 3 bases short and J 6 bases short, with 16 bases between. CDR3 residues: CASSSGDILSEQYF. The DNA for the CDR3 is TGCGCCAGCAGCTCCGGGGACATTCTCTCCGAGCAGTACTTC. Full variable domain (rest looked up from reference TRBV5-1 and TRBJ2-7): KAGVTQTPRYLIKTRGQQVTLSCSPISGHRSVSWYQQTPGQGLQFLFEYFSETQRNKGNFPGRFSGRQFSNSRSEMNVSTLELGDSALYLCASSSGDILSEQYFGPGTRLTVT.

This clone was seen once. J is TRBJ2-7 and V is TRBV2, with a weak D call TRBD2 (5 bases). Germline-derived CDR1 and CDR2 are SNHLY and FYNNEI. With 8 bases removed from V and 6 bases from J, the gap between germline ends came to 14 bases. CDR3 size: 12 residues. The CDR3 is CASFLFAGEQYF. The CDR3 region has the DNA TGTGCCAGCTTTCTCTTTGCGGGCGAGCAGTACTTC.

The chain uses TRBV6-6 and TRBJ2-3; maybe TRBD2 (7 bases). The V gene lost 1 base and the J gene lost 3 bases, with 14 bases spanning the gap. Germline V gene lookup returns CDR1 MNHNY and CDR2 SVGAGI (reference sequence). The CDR3 totals 16 residues. The CDR3 loop is CASSYWGRGLTDTQYF. DNA of the CDR3: TGTGCCAGCAGTTACTGGGGGCGGGGGTTAACAGATACGCAGTATTTT.

The rearrangement uses TRBV30 and TRBJ1-5, with a weak D call TRBD1 (6 bases). The CDR3 has 13 amino acids. The germline V gene has CDR1 GTSNPN and CDR2 SVGIG (reference sequence). V lost 2 bases, J lost 5 bases, and 10 bases lay in between. CDR3 coding DNA: TGTGCCTGGAGTACCAGGACAGATCAGCCCCAGCATTTT. As protein: CAWSTRTDQPQHF.

The rearrangement uses TRBV7-9 and TRBJ2-5; tentatively, D is TRBD2 (6 bases). This CDR3 is 14 amino acids long. Germline V gene sequence: CDR1 SEHNR, CDR2 FQNEAQ (reference sequence). Deletions cut 4 bases from V and 2 bases from J, with 11 bases between. DNA for the CDR3: TGTGCCAGCAGCTCGTCAGGGAGGCAAGAGACCCAGTACTTC. Translation: CASSSSGRQETQYF.

This chain joins TRBV15 and TRBJ2-1, with 8 positions matching TRBD1. The V gene's germline CDR1 is LNHNV and CDR2 YYDKDF (reference sequence). After removal of 8 bases from V and 5 bases from J, the junction contained 11 bases not matched to a gene. The CDR3 has 15 residues. The CDR3 region is CATGTGQALHNEQFF. CDR3 sequence (DNA): TGTGCCACCGGGACGGGACAGGCGTTACACAATGAGCAGTTCTTC.

The chain combines TRBV2 with TRBJ1-4; no definite D call. The CDR3 extends over 13 amino acids. Trimming pared 6 bases from V and 7 bases from J, leaving 12 bases between. From germline, CDR1 is SNHLY and CDR2 FYNNEI. The chain's CDR3 is CASSASLGEKLFF. CDR3 sequence (DNA): TGTGCCAGCAGCGCCTCTCTCGGTGAAAAACTGTTTTTT.

V usage is TRBV4-3 and J usage is TRBJ2-7; TRBD1 is a possible D gene (5 bases). Trimming took 1 base from V and 3 from J, leaving 10 bases between them. Per the germline V gene, CDR1 is LGHNA and CDR2 is YSLEER. The length of the CDR3 is 14 residues. CDR3 in DNA: TGCGCCAGCAGCCAAGTGGCAGGGCTCTACGAGCAGTACTTC. It codes for CASSQVAGLYEQYF.

The rearrangement joins TRBV2 to TRBJ1-5; 11 bases agree with TRBD1. This CDR3 has 15 amino acids. The trim removed 9 bases at V and 5 bases at J, leaving 9 bases unmatched. CDR1 and CDR2 from the germline V gene are SNHLY and FYNNEI. This chain's CDR3 is CASRDGQGAYQPQHF. The CDR3 nucleotides read TGTGCCAGTAGAGACGGACAGGGGGCTTATCAGCCCCAGCATTTT. The full variable domain, with the rest looked up from reference TRBV2 and TRBJ1-5, is EPEVTQTPSHQVTQMGQEVILRCVPISNHLYFYWYRQILGQKVEFLVSFYNNEISEKSEIFDDQFSVERPDGSNFTLKIRSTKLEDSAMYFCASRDGQGAYQPQHFGDGTRLSIL.

In this sample, this clone turned up a few times. The genes are TRBV5-6 and TRBJ1-1; D is uncertain. V was cut by 1 base and J by 2 bases, with 6 bases left in between. Germline lookup yields CDR1 SGHDT and CDR2 YYEEEE. This CDR3 spans 13 amino acids. CDR3 sequence reads: CASSLRRNTEAFF. Written as DNA, the CDR3 is TGTGCCAGCAGCTTGAGGAGAAACACTGAAGCTTTCTTT.

V gene TRBV19 combines with J gene TRBJ2-5; TRBD1 matches 9 bases. CDR3 size: 14 residues. The V and J ends lost 5 bases and 5 bases, in that order; junction bases with no gene match: 6. Germline CDR1 LNHDA, CDR2 SQIVND (reference sequence). CDR3 amino acids: CASSVQGAGETQYF. CDR3 coding DNA: TGTGCCAGTAGTGTACAGGGGGCTGGTGAGACCCAGTACTTC.

This chain links TRBV6-5 with TRBJ2-7; 7 bases are shared with TRBD2. The V segment lost 3 bases and the J segment 3 bases; nucleotides outside the gene matches: 5. This CDR3 spans 14 amino acids. The germline gives CDR1 MNHEY, CDR2 SVGAGI. The CDR3 region has the DNA TGTGCCAGCAGTTATGGTCGGGAGGACTACGAGCAGTACTTC. Its translation is CASSYGREDYEQYF.

The chain uses TRBV18 and TRBJ2-7; TRBD1 matches at 12 bases. This CDR3 has 15 amino acids. Germline CDR1 KGHSH, CDR2 LQKENI. V lost 6 bases and J lost 4; bases outside the gene matches: 7. CDR3 nucleotides: TGTGCCAGCTCTGCCCGGGACAGGGGGCTTTACGAGCAGTACTTC. Its translation: CASSARDRGLYEQYF.

The chain combines TRBV6-5 with TRBJ1-4; 10 nucleotides align to TRBD1. The germline gives CDR1 MNHEY, CDR2 SVGAGI. This CDR3 is built from 15 residues. J lost 6 bases, V lost 0 bases, and 1 base had no gene match. CDR3 sequence: CASSYSGTGDEKLFF. The CDR3 DNA reads as TGTGCCAGCAGTTACTCCGGGACAGGGGATGAAAAACTGTTTTTT.

The V and J genes are TRBV7-9 and TRBJ1-6, with D possibly matching TRBD1 (6 bases). The V gene's germline CDR1 is SEHNR and CDR2 FQNEAQ (reference sequence). This CDR3 has 14 amino acids. V was shortened by 5 bases and J by 17 bases, with 22 bases between the two germline ends. For the CDR3, the DNA is TGTGCCAGCAGCCCATCCTCGGGGGGGCCCCCCGTCCACTTT. It encodes CASSPSSGGPPVHF.

The V and J genes are TRBV5-6 and TRBJ2-5; unclear D gene. The CDR3 length is 14 residues. V was clipped by 0 bases and J by 2 bases, with 8 bases between them. Germline values: CDR1 SGHDT, CDR2 YYEEEE. Here the CDR3 DNA reads TGTGCCAGCAGCTTGGCCCACACGCAAGAGACCCAGTACTTC. The encoded protein is CASSLAHTQETQYF.

The V gene is TRBV5-1, the J gene TRBJ2-6, with D perhaps TRBD2 (6 bases). The germline V gene has CDR1 SGHRS and CDR2 YFSETQ. CDR3 size: 14 residues. V lost 7 bases and J lost 2, with 10 bases in between. The CDR3 coding sequence is TGCGCCAGCTTTCCGGGGGCTGGGGCCAACGTCCTGACTTTC. Translating it yields CASFPGAGANVLTF.